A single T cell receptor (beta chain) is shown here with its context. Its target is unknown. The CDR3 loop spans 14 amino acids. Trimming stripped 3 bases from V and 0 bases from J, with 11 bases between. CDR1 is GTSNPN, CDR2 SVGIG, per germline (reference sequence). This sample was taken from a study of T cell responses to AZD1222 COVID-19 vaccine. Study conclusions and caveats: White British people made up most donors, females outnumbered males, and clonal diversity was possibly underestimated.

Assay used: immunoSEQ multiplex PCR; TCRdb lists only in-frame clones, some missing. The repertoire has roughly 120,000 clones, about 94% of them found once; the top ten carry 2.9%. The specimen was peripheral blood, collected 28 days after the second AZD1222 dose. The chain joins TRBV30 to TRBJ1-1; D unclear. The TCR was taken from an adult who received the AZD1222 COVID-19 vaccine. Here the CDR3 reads CAWSSLQMNTEAFF. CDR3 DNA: TGTGCCTGGAGCAGTCTACAAATGAACACTGAAGCTTTCTTT.